This entry features one TCR beta chain sequence. Its antigen is still unknown. Site-matched primary tumor biopsies were taken before and after PD-1 blockade. This entry belongs to a study of T cells in tumors after PD-1 blockade. Study-wide background: No patient had prior checkpoint blockade, systemic immunosuppression, or radiotherapy within 4 weeks.

Findings and limits, study-wide: After therapy, most expanded exhausted CD8+ clones were absent pre-treatment, suggesting clonal replacement. Clonal replacement appeared only between pre- and post-treatment samples.

This table comes from immunoSEQ multiplex PCR, and its TCRdb copy is limited to in-frame clones, with some not included. The table shows approximately 11,000 clones, with about 67% occurring only once. The germline V gene encodes CDR1 SGHVS and CDR2 FQNEAQ. This CDR3 comprises 12 residues. V was shortened by 5 bases and J by 3 bases, with 7 bases between the two germline ends. The specimen comprised tumor tissue, sampled after anti-PD-1 treatment. This TCR was sampled from a human donor with basal cell carcinoma. The chain employs TRBV7-8 and TRBJ1-2; D call uncertain. The CDR3 nucleotides read TGTGCCAGCAGCCTGACGTACTATGGCTACACCTTC. This gives the protein CASSLTYYGYTF.